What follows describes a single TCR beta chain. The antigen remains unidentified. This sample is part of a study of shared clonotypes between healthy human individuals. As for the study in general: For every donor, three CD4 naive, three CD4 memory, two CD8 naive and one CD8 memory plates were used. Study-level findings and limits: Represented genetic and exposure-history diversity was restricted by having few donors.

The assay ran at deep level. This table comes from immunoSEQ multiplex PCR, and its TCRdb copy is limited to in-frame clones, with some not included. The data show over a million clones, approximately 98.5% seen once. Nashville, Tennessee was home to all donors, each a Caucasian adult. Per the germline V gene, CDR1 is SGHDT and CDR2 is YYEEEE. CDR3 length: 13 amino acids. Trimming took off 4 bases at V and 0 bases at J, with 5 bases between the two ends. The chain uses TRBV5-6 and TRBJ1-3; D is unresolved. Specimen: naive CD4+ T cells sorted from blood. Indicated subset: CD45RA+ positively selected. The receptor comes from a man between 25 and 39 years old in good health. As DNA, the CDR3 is TGTGCCAGCAGCCCACGCTCTGGAAACACCATATATTTT. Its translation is CASSPRSGNTIYF.